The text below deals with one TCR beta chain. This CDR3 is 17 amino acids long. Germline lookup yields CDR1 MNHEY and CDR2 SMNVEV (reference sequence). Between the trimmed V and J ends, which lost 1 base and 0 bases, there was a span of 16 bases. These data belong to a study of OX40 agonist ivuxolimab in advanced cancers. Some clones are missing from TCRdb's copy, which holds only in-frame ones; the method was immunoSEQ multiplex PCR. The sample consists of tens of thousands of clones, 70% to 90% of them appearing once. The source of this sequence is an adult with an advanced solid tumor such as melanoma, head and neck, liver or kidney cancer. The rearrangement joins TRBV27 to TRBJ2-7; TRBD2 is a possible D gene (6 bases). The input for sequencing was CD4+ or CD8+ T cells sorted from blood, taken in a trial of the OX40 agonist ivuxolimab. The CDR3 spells CASSLFGGSPSSYEQYF. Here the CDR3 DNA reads TGTGCCAGCAGTTTATTCGGGGGTTCCCCCTCCTCCTACGAGCAGTACTTC.